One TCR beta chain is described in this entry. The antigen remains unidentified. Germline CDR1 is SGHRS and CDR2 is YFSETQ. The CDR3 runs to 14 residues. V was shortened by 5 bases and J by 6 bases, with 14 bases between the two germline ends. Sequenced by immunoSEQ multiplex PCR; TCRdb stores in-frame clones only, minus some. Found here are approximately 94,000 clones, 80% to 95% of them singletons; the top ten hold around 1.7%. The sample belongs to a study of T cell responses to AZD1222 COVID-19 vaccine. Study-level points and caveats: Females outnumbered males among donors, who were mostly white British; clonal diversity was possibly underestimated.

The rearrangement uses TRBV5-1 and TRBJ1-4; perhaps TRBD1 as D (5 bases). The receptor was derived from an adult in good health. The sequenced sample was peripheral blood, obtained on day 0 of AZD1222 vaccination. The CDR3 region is CASSSSGLDEKLFF. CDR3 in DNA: TGCGCCAGCAGTTCTTCAGGGCTGGATGAAAAACTGTTTTTT.